This TCR beta chain was obtained from a study of T cell responses to AZD1222 COVID-19 vaccine. This CDR3 comprises 15 residues. Trimming took off 3 bases at V and 7 bases at J, with 19 bases between the two ends. The V gene's germline CDR1 is MNHEY and CDR2 SVGEGT. Libraries were prepared by immunoSEQ multiplex PCR; TCRdb keeps only in-frame clonotypes and omits some of them. This table holds roughly 80,000 clones, about 90% found once. The sequenced sample was peripheral blood, obtained on day 0 of MenACWY control vaccination. V usage is TRBV6-2 or TRBV6-3 and J usage is TRBJ2-7, with D perhaps TRBD1 or TRBD2 (5 bases each). The source is an adult in good health. This CDR3 is CASSYGPGDRLEQYF. CDR3 coding DNA: TGTGCCAGCAGTTATGGGCCCGGGGACCGTTTAGAGCAGTACTTC.